Listed here is a single TCR beta chain. This clonotype has a handful of counts. Its antigen is not yet known. Within one base of it there is no much larger clone, and no base qualities were kept. The entry originates in a study. Sequencing was carried out with an Illumina MiSeq. The raw public reads went through TCRdb reprocessing: fastp at Q25, MiXCR clone calling, in-frame beta chains kept. Entries are consolidated by CDR3 protein sequence, retaining the most common genes and DNA. The table for this sample lists some 5,500 distinct CDR3 sequences; roughly 10% of them were counted only once. Roughly 5.4% of the sample is taken by the ten largest. The clonotype originates from a human donor with rheumatoid arthritis. The specimen was CD4+ T cells from synovial fluid.

Here the CDR3 is given as CSVILRTVNTEAFF. The nucleotides are TGCAGCGTCATCCTACGGACGGTGAACACTGAAGCTTTCTTT. In this chain, TRBV29-1 is recombined with TRBJ1-1; the D gene identity is not certain. For CDR1 and CDR2, the germline V gene lists SQVTM and ANQGSEA. From the cysteine up to the phenylalanine, the CDR3 has a length of 14 residues. CDR3 DNA only is kept here, 42 bases in frame from base 1. V and J lose 6 bases and 0 bases, and a span of 14 bases separates them. Reference TRBV29-1 and TRBJ1-1 proteins supply the regions before and after the CDR3; the full variable domain is: SAVISQKPSRDICQRGTSLTIQCQVDSQVTMMFWYRQQPGQSLTLIATANQGSEATYESGFVIDKFPISRPNLTFSTLTVSNMSPEDSSIYLCSVILRTVNTEAFFGQGTRLTVV.